This T cell receptor beta chain was observed in a study of T cell repertoires in cytomegalovirus infection. Across the study: Public TCR beta signatures indicated both CMV infection and matching HLA type.

One entry per CDR3 protein results from TCRdb running MiXCR on the reads. The top ten clones hold over 25% of a sample with 150,000 to 200,000 distinct CDR3 sequences, about 15% of them seen once. This clonotype was seen repeatedly, ten times or more. V gave up 1 base and J gave up 5 bases, with 5 bases separating them. Germline CDR1 reads SQVTM; CDR2 reads ANQGSEA. This CDR3 is built from 12 residues. The receptor comes from a human donor in good health (CMV status not recorded). Some clones in this sample may be carry-over from other donors' samples. Sequenced: PBMCs. The gene calls are TRBV29-1 and TRBJ2-2; D unresolved. The CDR3 sequence is CSVEGWTGELFF. In DNA, the CDR3 is TGCAGCGTTGAAGGGTGGACCGGGGAGCTGTTTTTT.